Many counts were recorded for the clone carrying this T cell receptor (beta chain). Its antigen remains unknown. Preparation methods for the bulk TCR libraries were those previously described, with listed TCR primers. A single record per CDR3 protein comes from TCRdb applying MiXCR to the PCR reads. The sample lists 600,000 to 650,000 distinct CDR3 sequences, roughly 21% occurring once. These data originate in a study of molecular identifiers for immune sequencing clone quantification. Study-level results: Clones above 20 RNA copies held over 98% of effector molecules, under 1% in naive cells.

Sorted cell numbers of about 19,000 to 1,000,000, with 10%, 30% or 50% RNA, served as input for naive CD8 libraries. The sequence came from a human donor in good health. Some libraries in this study had Jurkat cell RNA spiked in. Sequenced material: naive CD8+ T cells from blood, with Jurkat cell RNA spiked in. The subset here: FACS-sorted CD8+CD4-CCR7+CD45RA+ naive T cells.

The CDR3 DNA is TGTGCCAGCAGCCGCGGGGGCACGGCCCTCTACGAGCAGTACTTC. Translated, it gives CASSRGGTALYEQYF. The chain uses TRBV7-9 and TRBJ2-7; a possible D gene is TRBD2 (7 bases). Germline lookup yields CDR1 SEHNR and CDR2 FQNEAQ (reference sequence). V gave up 5 bases and J gave up 3 bases, with 17 bases separating them. This CDR3 is built from 15 residues. Together with reference TRBV7-9 and TRBJ2-7, the CDR3 gives the full variable domain: DTGVSQNPRHKITKRGQNVTFRCDPISEHNRLYWYRQTLGQGPEFLTYFQNEAQLEKSRLLSDRFSAERPKGSFSTLEIQRTEQGDSAMYLCASSRGGTALYEQYFGPGTRLTVT.